What follows are 8 T cell receptor beta chains derived from one specimen sequenced in a study of T cell changes during pregnancy in multiple sclerosis. Clones were read by immunoSEQ multiplex PCR, and TCRdb kept only the in-frame ones, dropping some. Altogether 49,000 or so clones are present, roughly 93% being singletons, with the ten largest covering about 0.41%. This sample comprised CD4+ T cells from peripheral blood mononuclear cells, obtained in the second trimester of pregnancy. The source is a female donor in good health, enrolled as a control in a pregnancy study.

CDR3 DNA: TGTGCCAGTAGTCAGGGGCAAAACGGGAATCAGCCCCAGCATTTT. Amino acid sequence: CASSQGQNGNQPQHF. The chain couples TRBV19 to TRBJ1-5; possibly TRBD1 for D (6 bases). Trimming left V 5 bases short and J 4 bases short, with 15 bases between. This CDR3 contains 15 residues. Germline CDR1 LNHDA, CDR2 SQIVND (reference sequence).

The chain is built from TRBV21-1 and TRBJ1-3; TRBD1, as called in the table, went unchecked against the DNA. TRBV21-1 is a pseudogene. The CDR3 extends over 15 amino acids. The CDR3 DNA is TGTGCCAGCAGCGCACAGGCGTCCTCTGGAAACACCATATATTTT. Translation: CASSAQASSGNTIYF.

The chain employs TRBV5-5 and TRBJ1-4, with D possibly matching TRBD1 (5 bases). Between the trimmed V and J ends, which lost 1 base and 4 bases, there was a span of 11 bases. Germline V gives CDR1 SGHKS, CDR2 YYEKEE (reference sequence). CDR3 length: 15 amino acids. The CDR3 DNA follows: TGTGCCAGCAGCTTGAGAGGACACATTAATGAAAAACTGTTTTTT. Amino acids: CASSLRGHINEKLFF.

V and J are TRBV30 and TRBJ2-5; D possibly corresponds to TRBD2 (5 bases). Trimming removed 1 base from V and 4 bases from J, with 10 bases in between. Germline CDR1 is GTSNPN and CDR2 is SVGIG (reference sequence). This CDR3 has 13 residues. The CDR3 reads CAWSGIGGETQYF. DNA of the CDR3: TGTGCCTGGAGTGGGATAGGAGGAGAGACCCAGTACTTC.

Turning to this clone: In the same sample, other DNA sequences code for this CDR3. The V call is TRBV6-1, the J call TRBJ1-2, with D perhaps matching TRBD1 (5 bases). Trimming pared 2 bases from V and 4 bases from J, leaving 11 bases between. This CDR3 is built from 14 residues. In germline, CDR1 is MNHNS, CDR2 SASEGT. The CDR3 is CASSELAGPYGYTF. The CDR3 DNA reads TGTGCCAGCAGTGAATTGGCGGGACCCTATGGCTACACCTTC.

The rearrangement joins TRBV5-1 to TRBJ2-2, with D possibly being TRBD2 (6 bases). Trimming took 7 bases from V and 3 from J, leaving 13 bases between them. CDR3 length equals 14 residues. Per germline, CDR1 SGHRS and CDR2 YFSETQ. The DNA for the CDR3 is TGCGCCAGCGGAGTGACGGGGGACACCGGGGAGCTGTTTTTT. Amino acids: CASGVTGDTGELFF.

The CDR3 coding sequence is TGTGCCAGCAGTTTAGACAGAGCGAGCTCTGGAAACACCATATATTTT. Its protein is CASSLDRASSGNTIYF. The chain couples TRBV27 to TRBJ1-3; perhaps TRBD1 as D (5 bases). CDR1 is MNHEY, CDR2 SMNVEV, per germline (reference sequence). The V end lost 2 bases, the J end lost 0 bases, and 11 bases lay between the germline ends. The length of the CDR3 is 16 residues.

The genes are TRBV4-1 and TRBJ2-5, with a tentative D call TRBD2 (5 bases). This CDR3 is built from 14 residues. V was trimmed by 4 bases and J by 5 bases, leaving 14 bases between them. Germline V gene sequence: CDR1 MGHRA, CDR2 YSYEKL. This chain's CDR3 is CASSPRPPGETQYF. CDR3 coding DNA: TGCGCCAGCAGCCCAAGGCCCCCGGGGGAGACCCAGTACTTC.